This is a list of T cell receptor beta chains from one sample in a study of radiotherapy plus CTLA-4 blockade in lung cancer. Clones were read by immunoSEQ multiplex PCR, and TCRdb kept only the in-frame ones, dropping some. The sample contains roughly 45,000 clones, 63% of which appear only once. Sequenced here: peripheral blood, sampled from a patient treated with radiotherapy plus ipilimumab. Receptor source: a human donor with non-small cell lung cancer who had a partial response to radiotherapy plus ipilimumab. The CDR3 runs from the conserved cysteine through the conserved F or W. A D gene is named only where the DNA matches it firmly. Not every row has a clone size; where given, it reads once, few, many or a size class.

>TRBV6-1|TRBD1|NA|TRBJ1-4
TGTGCCTCTAACAGGGGCACTAATGAAAAACTGTTTTTT
CASNRGTNEKLFF
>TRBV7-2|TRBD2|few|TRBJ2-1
TGTGCCAGCAGGACTAGCGGATACAATGAGCAGTTCTTC
CASRTSGYNEQFF
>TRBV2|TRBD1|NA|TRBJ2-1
TGTGCCAGCAGTGATAAGGGGACAGGGGGGTTACAGGATCATGAGCAGTTCTTC
CASSDKGTGGLQDHEQFF
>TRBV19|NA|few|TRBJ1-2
TGTGCCAGTAGTATTGCCAGGAACTATGGCTACACCTTC
CASSIARNYGYTF
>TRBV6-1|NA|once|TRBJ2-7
TGTGCCGGCAGTGAAGCGCACGGGAGCAACTACGAGCAGTACTTC
CAGSEAHGSNYEQYF
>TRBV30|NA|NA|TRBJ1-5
TGTGCCTGGAGAAACAGGGCCGATCAGCCCCAGCATTTT
CAWRNRADQPQHF
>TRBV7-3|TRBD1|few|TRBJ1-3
TGTGCCAGCAGCTTAGGCCCCCCGGGACAGGGGTCTGGAAACACCATATATTTT
CASSLGPPGQGSGNTIYF
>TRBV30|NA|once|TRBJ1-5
TGTGCCTGGAGTCAGGGGTTGCAGCCCCAGCATTTT
CAWSQGLQPQHF
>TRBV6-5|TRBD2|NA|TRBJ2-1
TGTGCCAGCAGTTCTCTAGCGGGCCTCGGGAATGAGCAGTTCTTC
CASSSLAGLGNEQFF
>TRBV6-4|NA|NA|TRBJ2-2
TGTGCCAGCAGTGACCTTGACAGACTCATTTACACCGGGGAGCTGTTTTTT
CASSDLDRLIYTGELFF
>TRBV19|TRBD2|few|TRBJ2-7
TGTGCCAGTAGTAAAAGGTGGGCTAGCGGGAGCTACGAGCAGTACTTC
CASSKRWASGSYEQYF
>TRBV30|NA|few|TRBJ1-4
TGTGCCTGGAGTGTACTTTTCAGGGCGACTAATGAAAAACTGTTTTTT
CAWSVLFRATNEKLFF
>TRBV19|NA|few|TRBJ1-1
TGTGCCAGTACGCAGGGGAACACTGAAGCTTTCTTT
CASTQGNTEAFF
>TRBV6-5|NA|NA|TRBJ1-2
TGTGCCAGCCACCCCCCCACAGGGCAAGGCTACACCTTC
CASHPPTGQGYTF
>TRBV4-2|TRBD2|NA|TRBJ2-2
TGTGCCAGCAGCCTCCGTACTAGCGGGGGCTTGAACACCGGGGAGCTGTTTTTT
CASSLRTSGGLNTGELFF
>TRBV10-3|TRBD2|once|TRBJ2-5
TGTGCCATCAGTGCCGGTCGTGGAGCGGGAGTGCTGGGGGAGACCCAGTACTTC
CAISAGRGAGVLGETQYF
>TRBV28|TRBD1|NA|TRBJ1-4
TGTGCCAGCCGCCGGACAGGGGGCGCGGAAAAACTGTTTTTT
CASRRTGGAEKLFF
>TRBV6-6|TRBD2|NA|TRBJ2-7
TGTGCCAGCAGTCCCACTAGCGGTGAGCAGTACTTC
CASSPTSGEQYF
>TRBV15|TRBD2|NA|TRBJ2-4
TGTGCCACCAGCTCCGGCGGGGGGGCGGGAAACATTCAGTACTTC
CATSSGGGAGNIQYF
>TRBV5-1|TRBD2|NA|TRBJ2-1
TGCGCCAGCAGCTCCACTAGCGGGAGTAGGCTGAATGAGCAGTTCTTC
CASSSTSGSRLNEQFF
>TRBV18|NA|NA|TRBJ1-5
TGTGCCAGCTCACCAAATGGGGGAGGGGACGCTCCCCAGCATTTT
CASSPNGGGDAPQHF
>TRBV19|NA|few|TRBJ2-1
TGTGCCAGTAAACTAGCTAGCTCCTACAATGAGCAGTTCTTC
CASKLASSYNEQFF
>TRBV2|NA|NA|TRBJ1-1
TGTGCCAGCAGTGCCCTAGGGGGTCCGAACACTGAAGCTTTCTTT
CASSALGGPNTEAFF
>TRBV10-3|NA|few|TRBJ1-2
TGTGCCATCAGTGAGTCGATAAGGGGTTCGGACTATGGCTACACCTTC
CAISESIRGSDYGYTF
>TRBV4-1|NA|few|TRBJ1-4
TGCGCCAGCAGCCAAAGAACAGGGAGTAATGAAAAACTGTTTTTT
CASSQRTGSNEKLFF
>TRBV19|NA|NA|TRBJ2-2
TGTGCCAGTAGTAGGGGGCCAGGGGACACCGGGGAGCTGTTTTTT
CASSRGPGDTGELFF
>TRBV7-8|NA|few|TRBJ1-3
TGTGCCAGCAGCTTTTCGGACAACTACTCTGGAAACACCATATATTTT
CASSFSDNYSGNTIYF
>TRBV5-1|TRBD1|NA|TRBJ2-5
TGCGCCAGCAGCTTGTGGCCAGGGGGTGGGGAGACCCAGTACTTC
CASSLWPGGGETQYF
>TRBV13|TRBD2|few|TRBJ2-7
TGTGCCAGCAGCGCTAGCGGGGACTCCTACGAGCAGTACTTC
CASSASGDSYEQYF
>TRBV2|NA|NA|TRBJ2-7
TGTGCCAGCAGTGAAGAGATCAGCTACGAGCAGTACTTC
CASSEEISYEQYF
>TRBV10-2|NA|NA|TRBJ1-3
TGCGCCAGCAGTCCCGGAGACACCATATATTTT
CASSPGDTIYF
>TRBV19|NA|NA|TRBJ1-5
TGTGCCAGTAGTATAGGTCAGGTTTACCAGCCCCAGCATTTT
CASSIGQVYQPQHF
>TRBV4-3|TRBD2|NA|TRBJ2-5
TGCGCCAGCAGCCAAGATCAAGCGGGGGGGCTCGAGACCCAGTACTTC
CASSQDQAGGLETQYF
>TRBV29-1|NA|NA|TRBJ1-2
TGCAGCGCCTACTCTGGCTACACCTTC
CSAYSGYTF
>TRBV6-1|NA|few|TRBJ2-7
TGTGCCAGCAGTGGGGAGGAAGGGCTGGGCGAGCAGTACTTC
CASSGEEGLGEQYF
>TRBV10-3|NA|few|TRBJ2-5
TGTGCCATCAGTGAGTCGACCAGGGCTGAGACCCAGTACTTC
CAISESTRAETQYF
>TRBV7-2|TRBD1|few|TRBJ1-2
TGTGCCAGCAGCTTGGGACAGCACTATGGCTACACCTTC
CASSLGQHYGYTF
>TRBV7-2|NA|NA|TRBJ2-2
TGTGCCAGCAGCTTATTACTAAACACCGGGGAGCTGTTTTTT
CASSLLLNTGELFF
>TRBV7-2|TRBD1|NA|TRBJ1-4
TGTGCCAGCAGTAAAACAGGGGGCAGGTTTGAAAAACTGTTTTTT
CASSKTGGRFEKLFF
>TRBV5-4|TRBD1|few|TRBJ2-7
TGTGCCAGCAGCTCCTCGGGGACAGGGGGCTACGAGCAGTACTTC
CASSSSGTGGYEQYF
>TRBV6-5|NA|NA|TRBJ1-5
TGTGCCAGCAGTTTACAGGATAGCAATCAGCCCCAGCATTTT
CASSLQDSNQPQHF
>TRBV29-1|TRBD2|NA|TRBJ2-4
TGCAGCGTTGAAGACACCGGGACTAGTGGAAACATTCAGTACTTC
CSVEDTGTSGNIQYF
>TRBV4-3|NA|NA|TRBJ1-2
TGCGCCAGCAGCCAAAGTGGAGCCTCTAACTATGGCTACACCTTC
CASSQSGASNYGYTF
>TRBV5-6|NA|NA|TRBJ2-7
TGTGCCAGCAGCCAGTACCTAGGAGGCGAGCAGTACTTC
CASSQYLGGEQYF
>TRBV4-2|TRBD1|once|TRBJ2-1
TGTGCCAGCAGCCAACGGGACAGGGGTGATGAGCAGTTCTTC
CASSQRDRGDEQFF
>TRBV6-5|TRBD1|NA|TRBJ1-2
TGTGCCAGCAGAGAACAACAGGGGGCAGGCTATGGCTACACCTTC
CASREQQGAGYGYTF